What follows describes a single T cell receptor (beta chain). This clonotype was observed many times. Its recognized antigen is unknown. Per-base quality was not reported, and no clone a single base away is much larger than it. This entry belongs to a study of human T cells and chemical hapten exposure (dated by TCRdb to the early 2020s). Context from the whole study: For sensitization, 2% DPC in acetone was applied to a 2 cm by 2 cm area of upper inner arm skin. Patients additionally received weekly therapeutic DPC doses to the scalp throughout the approximately 22-week study period. Patch tests used Finn chambers with 0.01% DPC on the upper back, scored after 6 days by International Contact Dermatitis Research Group standards. Alopecia areata with under or over 50% scalp involvement, alopecia totalis and alopecia universalis were represented in the patient cohort, which was mostly female. Libraries were pooled for sequencing, and per-sample TCR yields varied mainly because of small differences in library volumes within the pool. Peripheral blood TCR repertoire changes were tracked in vivo in alopecia patients during primary and secondary sensitization to the hapten diphenylcyclopropenone (DPC). Blood was sampled from patients pre-sensitization (week 0) and at 2, 6 and about 24 weeks after DPC sensitization. Under 30 alopecia patients gave blood for TCR sequencing at one to four time points (pre-sensitization, 2, 6 and 24 weeks).

Counted from cysteine to phenylalanine, this CDR3 has 17 amino acids. The retained sequence is limited to the CDR3, 51 bases, with the frame set at the first base. Trimmed from V: 0 bases; trimmed from J: 1 base; junction bases lacking a gene match: 3. According to the germline V gene, CDR1 reads KGHSH and CDR2 reads LQKENI. The sample's time point label is to be understood as: pre-sensitization, week 0. Per the publication, the treatment or condition label means: therapeutic diphenylcyclopropenone sensitization with weekly scalp DPC. At each patch-test visit, blood was drawn before the patch test was applied. Patients were considered eligible if aged 18 to 70, diagnosed with alopecia and deemed suitable for DPC therapy, and patients were excluded if pregnant. Unfractionated whole blood was collected in Tempus Blood RNA tubes, and total RNA was extracted from that blood. To prepare the library, RACE was applied. Sequencing was performed on a NextSeq 500. Library preparation attached unique molecular identifiers to individual cDNA molecules for quantitative, reproducible TCR counting. For every blood RNA sample, sequencing covered both the TCR alpha and TCR beta chains. The authors processed their data as follows. A median of roughly 99,000 TCRs per sample was observed, with a range of about 23,224 to 690,600. V, J and CDR3 annotation of the TCR reads was performed with the Decombinator software suite. For the PS versus PT1 abundance plots, all samples were subsampled to the same number of TCRs (28,000). Expanded TCRs were defined as absent before sensitization and observed at least eight times at the 2-week time point. TCRdb trimmed the raw reads at Q25, called clones with MiXCR and kept productive beta chains. Rows are combined by CDR3 protein, so each entry shows the most common genes and DNA. In this record, the V and J calls reflect TCRdb's handling and not the investigators' own analysis. The sample table contains about 380,000 distinct CDR3 sequences; only one count was recorded for roughly 5% of them. The leading ten clones occupy just over 2.5% of the sample.

The paper as a whole reports these results and caveats: Patch test score correlated positively with the number of PT1 expanded TCRs, reaching significance at thresholds 8, 16 and 32 but not at 4. No change with DPC sensitization was found in the number of TCRs above 1 in 1000 frequency, and no evidence of global repertoire structure alterations was found. Significantly more large CDR3 similarity clusters were formed by expanded TCRs than by pre-sensitization or healthy control sets, consistent with antigen-driven responses. Repeated subsampling changed both the strength of the expansion versus patch-test correlation and the threshold at which that correlation became significant. Because every patient had alopecia, a presumed autoimmune disease, the patients' immune response might differ from that of healthy individuals.

Here the chain combines TRBV18 and TRBJ2-3, and 11 bases in between align with TRBD2. Sequenced material: whole blood, taken in connection with sensitization to the hapten diphenylcyclopropenone (DPC). The receptor was derived from a woman aged 50 to 60 with alopecia areata. Some clones in this sample may be carry-over from other donors' samples. The bases read TGTGCCAGCTCACCACCCGGACTAGCGGGCCGCACAGATACGCAGTATTTT. It codes for CASSPPGLAGRTDTQYF.